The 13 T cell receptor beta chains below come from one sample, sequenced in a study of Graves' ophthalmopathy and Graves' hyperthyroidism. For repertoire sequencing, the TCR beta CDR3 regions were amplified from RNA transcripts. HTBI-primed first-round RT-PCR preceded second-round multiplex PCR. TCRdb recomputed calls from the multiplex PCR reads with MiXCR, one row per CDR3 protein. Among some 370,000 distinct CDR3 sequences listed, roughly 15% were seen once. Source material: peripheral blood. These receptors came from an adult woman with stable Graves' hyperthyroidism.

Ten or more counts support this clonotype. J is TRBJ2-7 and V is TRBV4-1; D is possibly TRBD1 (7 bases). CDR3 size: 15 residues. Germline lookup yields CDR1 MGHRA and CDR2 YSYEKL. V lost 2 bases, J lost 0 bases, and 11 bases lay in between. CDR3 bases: TGCGCCAGCAGCCAAAGGGGGGACAGCTCCTACGAGCAGTACTTC. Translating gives CASSQRGDSSYEQYF.

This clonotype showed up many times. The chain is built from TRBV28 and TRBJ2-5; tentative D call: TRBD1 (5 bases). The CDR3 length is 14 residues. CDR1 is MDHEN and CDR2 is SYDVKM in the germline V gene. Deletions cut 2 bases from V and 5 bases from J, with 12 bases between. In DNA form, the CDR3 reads TGTGCCAGCAGTTTAAATGCTGGGGCGGAGACCCAGTACTTC. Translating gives CASSLNAGAETQYF.

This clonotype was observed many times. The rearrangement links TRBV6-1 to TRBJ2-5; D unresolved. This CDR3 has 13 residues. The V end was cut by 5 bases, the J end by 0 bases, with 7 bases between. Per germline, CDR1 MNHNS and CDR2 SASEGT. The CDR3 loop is CASSIGYQETQYF. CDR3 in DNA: TGTGCCAGCAGTATTGGGTACCAAGAGACCCAGTACTTC.

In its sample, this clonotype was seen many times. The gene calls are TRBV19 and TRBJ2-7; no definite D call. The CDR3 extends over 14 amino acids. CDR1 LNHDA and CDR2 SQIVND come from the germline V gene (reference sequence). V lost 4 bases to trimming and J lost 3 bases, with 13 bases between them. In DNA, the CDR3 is TGTGCCAGTAGTAGGCAGCTCGAATACTACGAGCAGTACTTC. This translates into CASSRQLEYYEQYF.

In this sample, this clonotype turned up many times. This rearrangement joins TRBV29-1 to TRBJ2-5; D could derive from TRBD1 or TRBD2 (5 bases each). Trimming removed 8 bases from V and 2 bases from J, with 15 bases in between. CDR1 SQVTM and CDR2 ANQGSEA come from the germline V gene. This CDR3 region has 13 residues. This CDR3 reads CSITGWGQETQYF. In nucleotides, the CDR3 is TGCAGCATAACGGGTTGGGGGCAAGAGACCCAGTACTTC.

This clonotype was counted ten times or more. CDR3 amino acids: CASSSLSGRGTEAFF. CDR3 nucleotide sequence: TGTGCCAGCAGTTCACTGTCCGGGAGGGGCACTGAAGCTTTCTTT. The genes are TRBV28 and TRBJ1-1; a weak D match, TRBD1 (5 bases). Germline V lookup: CDR1 MDHEN, CDR2 SYDVKM. V lost 4 bases and J lost 4, with 16 bases in between. The CDR3 has 15 residues.

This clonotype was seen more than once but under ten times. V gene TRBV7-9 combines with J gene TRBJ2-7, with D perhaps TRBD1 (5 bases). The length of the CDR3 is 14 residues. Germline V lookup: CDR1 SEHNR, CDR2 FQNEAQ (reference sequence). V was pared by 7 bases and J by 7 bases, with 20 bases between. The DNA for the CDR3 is TGTGCCAGCATCGGCGCAGGGCAAGTGGGGGAGCAGTACTTC. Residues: CASIGAGQVGEQYF.

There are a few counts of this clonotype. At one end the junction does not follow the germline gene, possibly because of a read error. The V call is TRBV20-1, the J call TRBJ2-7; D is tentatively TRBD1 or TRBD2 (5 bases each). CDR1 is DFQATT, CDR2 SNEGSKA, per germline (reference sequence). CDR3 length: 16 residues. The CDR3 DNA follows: TGCAGTGCTAGGCCCCGGGGCAGGATTACATACTACGGGCAGTACTTC. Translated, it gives CSARPRGRITYYGQYF.

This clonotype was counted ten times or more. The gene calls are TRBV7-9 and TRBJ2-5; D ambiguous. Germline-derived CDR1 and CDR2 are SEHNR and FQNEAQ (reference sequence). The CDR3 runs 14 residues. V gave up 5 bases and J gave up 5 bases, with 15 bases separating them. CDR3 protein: CASSPKSLGETQYF. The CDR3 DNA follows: TGTGCCAGCAGCCCTAAGTCATTAGGGGAGACCCAGTACTTC.

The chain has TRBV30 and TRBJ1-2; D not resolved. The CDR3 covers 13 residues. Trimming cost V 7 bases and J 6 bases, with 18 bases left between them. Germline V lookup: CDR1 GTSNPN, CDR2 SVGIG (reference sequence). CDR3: CASTPPVRDGYTF. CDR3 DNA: TGTGCCTCTACCCCCCCGGTGCGGGATGGCTACACCTTC.

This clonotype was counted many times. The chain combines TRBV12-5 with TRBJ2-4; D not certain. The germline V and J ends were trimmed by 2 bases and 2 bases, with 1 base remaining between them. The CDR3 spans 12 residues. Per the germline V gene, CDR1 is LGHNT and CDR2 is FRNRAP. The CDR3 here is CASGLTKNIQYF. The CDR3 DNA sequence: TGTGCTAGTGGTTTGACCAAAAACATTCAGTACTTC.

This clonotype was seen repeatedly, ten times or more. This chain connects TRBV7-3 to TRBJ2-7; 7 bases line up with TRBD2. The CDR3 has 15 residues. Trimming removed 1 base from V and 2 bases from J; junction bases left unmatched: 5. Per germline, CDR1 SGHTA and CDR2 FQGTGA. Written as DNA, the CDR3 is TGTGCCAGCAGCTTAAGAGCGGGAATCCCCTACGAGCAGTACTTC. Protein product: CASSLRAGIPYEQYF.

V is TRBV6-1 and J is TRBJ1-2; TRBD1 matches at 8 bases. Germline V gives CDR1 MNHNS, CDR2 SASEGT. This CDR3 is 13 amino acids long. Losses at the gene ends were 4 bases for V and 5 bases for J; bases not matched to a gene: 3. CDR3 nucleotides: TGTGCCAGCAGTGGGAACAGGGGGTATGGCTACACCTTC. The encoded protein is CASSGNRGYGYTF.